This T cell receptor beta chain stems from a study of T cells expressing NK-cell markers. Study details: The authors sequenced eight donors, of whom seven were HCMV-seropositive and one was seronegative.

The germline gives CDR1 KGHSH, CDR2 LQKENI. This CDR3 has 16 amino acids. With the 5' RACE reads reprocessed, TCRdb shows one record per CDR3 protein and no DNA. This table lists under 600,000 distinct CDR3 sequences. The chain employs TRBV18 and TRBJ2-1. The TCR sequence derives from a woman in her fifties or sixties in good health. The sequenced sample was blood T cells: a sorted CD56 or NKG2C T cell subset, CD4+ or CD8+ T cells, or bulk PBMC T cells (not recorded which). This CDR3 is CASSPKSRAPNNEQFF.